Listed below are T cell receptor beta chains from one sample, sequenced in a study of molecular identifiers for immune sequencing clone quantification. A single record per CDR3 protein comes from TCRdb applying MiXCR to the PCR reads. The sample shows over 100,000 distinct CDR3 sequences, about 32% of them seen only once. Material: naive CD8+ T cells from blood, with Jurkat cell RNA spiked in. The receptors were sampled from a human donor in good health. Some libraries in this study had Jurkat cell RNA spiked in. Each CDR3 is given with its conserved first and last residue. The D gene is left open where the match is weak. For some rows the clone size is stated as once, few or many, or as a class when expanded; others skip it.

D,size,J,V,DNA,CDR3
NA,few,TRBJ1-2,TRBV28,TGTGCCAGCAGTTTTGGCAGGGCCATAGATGGCTACACCTTC,CASSFGRAIDGYTF
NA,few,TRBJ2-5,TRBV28,TGTGCCGGGGGCGGGACGATTGAGACCCAGTACTTC,CAGGGTIETQYF
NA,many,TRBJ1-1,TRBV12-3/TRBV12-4,TGTGCCAGCAGTTCCCCAGGCTGGACTGAAGCTTTCTTT,CASSSPGWTEAFF
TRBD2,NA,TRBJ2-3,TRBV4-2,TGTGCCAGCAGCCAAGGACTAGCGGGGACCTACACAGATACGCAGTATTTT,CASSQGLAGTYTDTQYF
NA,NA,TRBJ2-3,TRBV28,TGTGCCAGCGATGGCCCTGGGAACACAGATACGCAGTATTTT,CASDGPGNTDTQYF
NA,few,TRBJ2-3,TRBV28,TGTGCCGGCAGTTCCGGGACAACTCAGAATACGCAGTATTTT,CAGSSGTTQNTQYF
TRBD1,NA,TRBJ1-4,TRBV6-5,TGTGCCAGCAGTACAGGGGCCGAAATCGAAAAACTGTTTTTT,CASSTGAEIEKLFF
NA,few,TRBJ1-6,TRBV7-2,TGTGCCAGCAGCCCAACGACAGGTCCCAATTCACCCCTCCACTTT,CASSPTTGPNSPLHF
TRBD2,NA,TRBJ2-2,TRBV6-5,TGTGCCAGCAGTTTCTCTAGCGGGAGCACCGGGGAGCTGTATTTT,CASSFSSGSTGELYF
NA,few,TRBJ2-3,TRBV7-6,TGTGCCAGCAGCTTACCCCGTGGGTATAGAAGCACAGATACGCAGTATTTT,CASSLPRGYRSTDTQYF
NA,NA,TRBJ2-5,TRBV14,TGTGCCAGCAGCCAAGATACTTCGCGAAGGACCCAGTACTTC,CASSQDTSRRTQYF
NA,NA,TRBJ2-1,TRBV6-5,TGTGCCAGCAGTTATTTTGGTAAGGGGAATGAGCAGTTCTTC,CASSYFGKGNEQFF
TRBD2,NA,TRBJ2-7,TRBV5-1,TGCGCCAGCAGCCCCTGGCGTAGTAGCGGGACCGATCCGGTGAACGAGCAGTACTTC,CASSPWRSSGTDPVNEQYF
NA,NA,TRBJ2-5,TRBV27,TGTGCCAGCAGTGAGTACCAAGAGACCCAGTACTTC,CASSEYQETQYF
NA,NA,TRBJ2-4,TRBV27,TGTGCCAGCAGTTTAACAGGGCGGCACATTCAGTACTTC,CASSLTGRHIQYF